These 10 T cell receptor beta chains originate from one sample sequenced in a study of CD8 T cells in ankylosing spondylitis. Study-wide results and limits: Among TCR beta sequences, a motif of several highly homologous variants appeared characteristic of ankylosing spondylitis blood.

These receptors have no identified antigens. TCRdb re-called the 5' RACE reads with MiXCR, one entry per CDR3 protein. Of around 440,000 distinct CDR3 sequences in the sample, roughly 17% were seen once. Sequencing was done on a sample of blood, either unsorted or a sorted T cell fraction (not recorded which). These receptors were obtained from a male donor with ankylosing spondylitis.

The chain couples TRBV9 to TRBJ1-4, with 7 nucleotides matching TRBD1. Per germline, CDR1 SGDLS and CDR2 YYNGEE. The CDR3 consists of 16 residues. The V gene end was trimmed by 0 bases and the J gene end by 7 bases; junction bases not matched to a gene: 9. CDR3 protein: CASSVGETGSREKLFF. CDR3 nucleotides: TGTGCCAGCAGCGTAGGGGAGACAGGGTCACGTGAAAAACTGTTTTTT.

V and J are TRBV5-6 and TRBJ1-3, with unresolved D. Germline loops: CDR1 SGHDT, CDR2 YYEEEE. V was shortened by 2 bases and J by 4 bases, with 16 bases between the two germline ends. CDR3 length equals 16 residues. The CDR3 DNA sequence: TGTGCCAGCAGCTTCCCTTCGCGGGCTTCAGGAAACACCATATATTTT. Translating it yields CASSFPSRASGNTIYF.

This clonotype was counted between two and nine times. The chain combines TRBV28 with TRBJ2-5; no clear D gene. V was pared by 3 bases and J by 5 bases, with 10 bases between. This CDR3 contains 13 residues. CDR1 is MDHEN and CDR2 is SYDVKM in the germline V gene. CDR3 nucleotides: TGTGCCAGCAGTTTTGGGGATCGGGAGACCCAGTACTTC. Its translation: CASSFGDRETQYF.

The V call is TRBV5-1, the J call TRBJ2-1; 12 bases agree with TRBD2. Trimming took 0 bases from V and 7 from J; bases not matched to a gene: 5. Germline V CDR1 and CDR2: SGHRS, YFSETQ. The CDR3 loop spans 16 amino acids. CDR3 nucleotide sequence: TGCGCCAGCAGCTTGGACCCTAGCGGGGGGGCGAATGAGCAGTTCTTC. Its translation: CASSLDPSGGANEQFF.

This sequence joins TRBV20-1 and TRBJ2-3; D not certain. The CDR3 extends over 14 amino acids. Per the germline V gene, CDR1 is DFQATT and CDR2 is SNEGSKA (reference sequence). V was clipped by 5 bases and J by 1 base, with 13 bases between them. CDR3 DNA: TGCAGTGCTTCCACTTCGCTCGGCACAGATACGCAGTATTTT. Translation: CSASTSLGTDTQYF.

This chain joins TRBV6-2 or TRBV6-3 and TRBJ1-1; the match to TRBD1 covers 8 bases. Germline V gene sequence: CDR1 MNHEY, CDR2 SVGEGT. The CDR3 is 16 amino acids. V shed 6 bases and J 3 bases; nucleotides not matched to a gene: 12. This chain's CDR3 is CASSPLRTGLDTEAFF. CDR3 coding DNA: TGTGCCAGCAGCCCCCTCCGGACAGGGCTCGACACTGAAGCTTTCTTT.

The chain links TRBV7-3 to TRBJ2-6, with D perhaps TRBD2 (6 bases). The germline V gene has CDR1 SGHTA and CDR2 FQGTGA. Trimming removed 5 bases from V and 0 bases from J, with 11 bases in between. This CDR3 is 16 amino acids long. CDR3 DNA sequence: TGTGCCAGCAGCCCCGCGGGGTTCTCTGGGGCCAACGTCCTGACTTTC. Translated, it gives CASSPAGFSGANVLTF.

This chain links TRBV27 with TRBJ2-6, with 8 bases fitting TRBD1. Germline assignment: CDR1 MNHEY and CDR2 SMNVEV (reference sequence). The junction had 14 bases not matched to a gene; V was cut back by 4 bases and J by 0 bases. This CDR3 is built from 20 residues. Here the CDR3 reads CASSSQLMGQEDSGANVLTF. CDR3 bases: TGTGCCAGCAGTTCCCAACTCATGGGACAGGAAGACTCTGGGGCCAACGTCCTGACTTTC.

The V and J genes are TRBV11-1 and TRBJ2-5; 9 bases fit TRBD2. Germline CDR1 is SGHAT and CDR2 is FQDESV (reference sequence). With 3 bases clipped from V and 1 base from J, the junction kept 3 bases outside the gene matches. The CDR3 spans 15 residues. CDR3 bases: TGTGCCAGCAGCTTTGGCGGGGGGGCCCAAGAGACCCAGTACTTC. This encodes CASSFGGGAQETQYF.

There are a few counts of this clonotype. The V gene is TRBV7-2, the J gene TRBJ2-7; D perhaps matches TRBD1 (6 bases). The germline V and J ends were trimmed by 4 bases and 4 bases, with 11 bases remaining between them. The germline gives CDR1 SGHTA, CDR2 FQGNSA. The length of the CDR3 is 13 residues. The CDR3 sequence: CASSSGQRYEQYF. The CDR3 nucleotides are TGTGCCAGCAGCTCCGGACAGCGATACGAGCAGTACTTC.